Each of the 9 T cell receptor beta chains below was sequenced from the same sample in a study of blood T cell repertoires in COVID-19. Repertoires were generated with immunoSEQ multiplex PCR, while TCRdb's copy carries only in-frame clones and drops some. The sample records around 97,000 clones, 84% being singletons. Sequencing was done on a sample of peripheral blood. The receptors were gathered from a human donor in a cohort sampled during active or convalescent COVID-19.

The CDR3, as DNA: TGTGCCAGCAGCTCCCATTCGGGACTAGCCGGATTCGAGCAGTACTTC. Encoded protein: CASSSHSGLAGFEQYF. This rearrangement joins TRBV7-9 to TRBJ2-7, with 9 bases that match TRBD2. V shed 4 bases and J 6 bases; nucleotides not matched to a gene: 13. The CDR3 loop spans 16 amino acids. Germline CDR1 reads SEHNR; CDR2 reads FQNEAQ (reference sequence). Drawing the rest from reference TRBV7-9 and TRBJ2-7, the complete variable domain is DTGVSQNPRHKITKRGQNVTFRCDPISEHNRLYWYRQTLGQGPEFLTYFQNEAQLEKSRLLSDRFSAERPKGSFSTLEIQRTEQGDSAMYLCASSSHSGLAGFEQYFGPGTRLTVT.

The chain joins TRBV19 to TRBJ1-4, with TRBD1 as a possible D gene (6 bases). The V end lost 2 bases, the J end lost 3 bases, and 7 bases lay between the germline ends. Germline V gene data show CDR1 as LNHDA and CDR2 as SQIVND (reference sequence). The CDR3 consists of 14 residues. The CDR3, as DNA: TGTGCCAGTAGTATACAGGGGTCTAATGAAAAACTGTTTTTT. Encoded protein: CASSIQGSNEKLFF.

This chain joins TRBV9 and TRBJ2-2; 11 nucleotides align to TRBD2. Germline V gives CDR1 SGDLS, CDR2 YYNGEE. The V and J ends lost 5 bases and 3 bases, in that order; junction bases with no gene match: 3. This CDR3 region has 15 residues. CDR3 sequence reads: CASRGGLADTGELFF. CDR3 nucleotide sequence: TGTGCCAGCAGGGGGGGACTAGCGGACACCGGGGAGCTGTTTTTT.

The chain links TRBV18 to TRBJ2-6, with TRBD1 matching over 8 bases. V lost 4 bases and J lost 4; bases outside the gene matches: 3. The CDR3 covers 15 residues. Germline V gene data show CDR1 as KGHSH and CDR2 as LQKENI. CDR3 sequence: CASSRRGPGANVLTF. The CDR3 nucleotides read TGTGCCAGCTCACGCAGGGGGCCCGGGGCCAACGTCCTGACTTTC.

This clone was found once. CDR3 sequence reads: CASSQDGGIQYNSPLHF. The CDR3 DNA follows: TGTGCCAGCAGCCAAGATGGCGGAATCCAGTACAATTCACCCCTCCACTTT. The genes are TRBV4-2 and TRBJ1-6; D is unresolved. Germline loops: CDR1 LGHNA, CDR2 YNFKEQ. The CDR3 contains 17 residues. Trimming stripped 0 bases from V and 7 bases from J, with 16 bases between.

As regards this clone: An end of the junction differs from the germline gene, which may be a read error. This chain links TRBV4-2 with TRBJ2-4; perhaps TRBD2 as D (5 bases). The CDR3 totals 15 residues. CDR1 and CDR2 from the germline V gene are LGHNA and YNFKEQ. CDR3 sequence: CASRQEGVPENIQYF. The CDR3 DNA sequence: TGTGCCAGCAGACAAGAGGGCGTTCCGGAAAACATTCAGTACTTC.

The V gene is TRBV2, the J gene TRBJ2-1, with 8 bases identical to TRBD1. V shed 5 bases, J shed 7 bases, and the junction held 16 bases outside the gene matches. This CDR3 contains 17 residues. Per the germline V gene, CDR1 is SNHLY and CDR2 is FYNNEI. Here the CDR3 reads CASSSTRRTGMTNEQFF. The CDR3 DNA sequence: TGTGCCAGCAGTTCTACCCGCAGGACAGGGATGACGAATGAGCAGTTCTTC.

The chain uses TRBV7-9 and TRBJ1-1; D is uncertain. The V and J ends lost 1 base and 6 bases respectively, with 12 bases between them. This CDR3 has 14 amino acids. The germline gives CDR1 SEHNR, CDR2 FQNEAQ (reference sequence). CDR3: CASSLDGAEAEAFF. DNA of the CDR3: TGTGCCAGCAGCTTAGACGGCGCGGAAGCTGAAGCTTTCTTT.

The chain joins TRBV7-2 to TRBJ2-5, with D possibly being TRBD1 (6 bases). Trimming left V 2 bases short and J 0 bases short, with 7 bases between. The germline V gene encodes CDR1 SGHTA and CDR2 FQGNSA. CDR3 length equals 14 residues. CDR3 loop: CASSLRGYQETQYF. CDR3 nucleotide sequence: TGTGCCAGCAGCTTAAGGGGGTACCAAGAGACCCAGTACTTC.